This T cell receptor beta chain was documented in a study of blood T cell repertoires in COVID-19. Study in general: The study drew acute and convalescent COVID-19 samples from the United States, Italy and Spain. T cells, B-cell-depleted T cells, or PBMCs provided the cDNA or gDNA that served as material.

The CDR3 is 16 residues long. The V and J ends lost 8 bases and 4 bases, in that order; junction bases with no gene match: 16. The V gene's germline CDR1 is SNHLY and CDR2 FYNNEI. In the study's own analysis: Amplification of reference gene primers provided the estimated nucleated cell counts. Assay: immunoSEQ multiplex PCR; the TCRdb copy retains only in-frame clones and omits some. That table is the source of V, J and clone size, and D and trimming were worked out from the DNA. This table holds about 310,000 clones, around 87% found once. The rearrangement links TRBV2 to TRBJ1-2; 7 bases are a match to TRBD1. Sequencing was done on a sample of peripheral blood. The receptor was isolated from a woman aged 45 to 65 who had recovered from COVID-19. The CDR3 region is CASGREGGRSGYGYTF. Here the CDR3 DNA reads TGTGCCAGCGGACGAGAAGGGGGCCGAAGCGGCTATGGCTACACCTTC. Full variable domain (outside the CDR3, taken from reference TRBV2 and TRBJ1-2): EPEVTQTPSHQVTQMGQEVILRCVPISNHLYFYWYRQILGQKVEFLVSFYNNEISEKSEIFDDQFSVERPDGSNFTLKIRSTKLEDSAMYFCASGREGGRSGYGYTFGSGTRLTVV.